This TCR beta chain came from a study of blood T cells in healthy people across ages. Across the study: About one barcoded beta molecule per two T cells came from capture by template switching.

The germline V gene has CDR1 LGHNA and CDR2 YSLEER. The CDR3 is made up of 17 amino acids. Trimming removed 0 bases from V and 9 bases from J; junction bases left unmatched: 15. It was with a sample-barcoded 5' primer and a J-beta primer mix that a second PCR of about 7 to 12 cycles was run. One entry per CDR3 protein, called by TCRdb with MiXCR from the 5' RACE reads. This table holds 730,000 or so distinct CDR3 sequences, approximately 39% found once. This TCR was sampled from an older woman in good health. The specimen was blood. The genes are TRBV4-3 and TRBJ2-5, with 8 bases that match TRBD2. CDR3 nucleotide sequence: TGCGCCAGCAGCCAAGAGAGCGGGGGAGGCCCTTTGGAGGCCCAGTACTTC. Its translation is CASSQESGGGPLEAQYF.